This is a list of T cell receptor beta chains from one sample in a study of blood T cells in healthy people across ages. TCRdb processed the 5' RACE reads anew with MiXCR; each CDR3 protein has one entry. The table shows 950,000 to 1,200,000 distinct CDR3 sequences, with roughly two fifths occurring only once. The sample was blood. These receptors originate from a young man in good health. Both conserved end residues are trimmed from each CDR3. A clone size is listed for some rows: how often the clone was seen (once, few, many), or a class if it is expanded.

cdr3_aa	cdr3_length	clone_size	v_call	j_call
ASSQGPSSYNSPLH	14	few	TRBV4-3	TRBJ1-6
ASSVLQGFDSPLH	13	.	TRBV9	TRBJ1-6
ASSLALPGTGELF	13	once	TRBV11-1	TRBJ2-2
ASTKYDTAGRDYGYT	15	few	TRBV6-2/TRBV6-3	TRBJ1-2
ASSPPDRRPFEAF	13	.	TRBV7-9	TRBJ1-1
ASSPETTNEKLF	12	few	TRBV4-2	TRBJ1-4
ASSDRDLPEAF	11	few	TRBV21-1	TRBJ1-1
SASDRNYEQY	10	few	TRBV20-1	TRBJ2-7
SAEETGTPNYGYT	13	many	TRBV20-1	TRBJ1-2
ASSSYLGGTEAF	12	few	TRBV27	TRBJ1-1
ASSHWTSGGALDTQY	15	.	TRBV11-2	TRBJ2-3
ASTPGGQSYGYT	12	few	TRBV7-8	TRBJ1-2
ASSRSTNDPPYGYT	14	few	TRBV13	TRBJ1-2
ASSCLQGATEAF	12	.	TRBV5-1	TRBJ1-1
ASSDGYGEWAEAF	13	few	TRBV6-5	TRBJ1-1
SASSVEQY	8	.	TRBV20-1	TRBJ2-7
ASSLGVARTYNEQF	14	.	TRBV7-9	TRBJ2-1
ASSYSGQASTDTQY	14	.	TRBV6-2/TRBV6-3	TRBJ2-3